Below, 9 T cell receptor beta chains from the same sample are listed, as sequenced in a study of blood T cell repertoires in COVID-19. Clones were read by immunoSEQ multiplex PCR, and TCRdb kept only the in-frame ones, dropping some. Of about 400,000 clones listed, 70% to 90% are singletons. Specimen: PBMCs or T cells enriched from blood (not recorded which). The receptors derive from a woman between 35 and 50 years old with acute COVID-19.

The V and J genes are TRBV3-1 (or the pseudogene TRBV3-2) and TRBJ2-3, with TRBD2 matching 8 bases. This CDR3 contains 16 residues. J lost 7 bases, V lost 5 bases, and 14 bases had no gene match. The germline V gene has CDR1 LGHDT and CDR2 YNNKEL (reference sequence). The CDR3 region is CASSSLSGESGYTQYF. The CDR3 nucleotides read TGTGCCAGCAGCTCCCTTAGCGGGGAGTCCGGATATACGCAGTATTTT.

As DNA, the CDR3 is TGTGCCAGCAGCTTGTTTGTTGGGGAGTATGAGCAGTTCTTC. Its translation: CASSLFVGEYEQFF. V gene TRBV5-6 combines with J gene TRBJ2-1; possible D gene TRBD2, 5 bases. There are 14 residues in the CDR3. The germline CDR1 and CDR2 sequences are SGHDT and YYEEEE. The V end was cut by 1 base, the J end by 8 bases, with 13 bases between.

Here the CDR3 reads CASSEGRDRPSYEQYF. The CDR3 region has the DNA TGCGCCAGCAGTGAGGGCCGGGACAGGCCCTCCTACGAGCAGTACTTC. The chain joins TRBV10-1 to TRBJ2-7; 8 nucleotides match TRBD1. The length of the CDR3 is 16 residues. J lost 0 bases, V lost 2 bases, and 6 bases had no gene match. The germline CDR1 and CDR2 sequences are WNHNN and SYGVQD (reference sequence).

The genes are TRBV24-1 and TRBJ2-5, with 8 nucleotides matching TRBD1. V was pared by 3 bases and J by 1 base, with 3 bases of the junction left unmatched. This CDR3 spans 15 amino acids. Germline CDR1 and CDR2: KGHDR and SFDVKD. CDR3 nucleotides: TGTGCCACCAGTGATAGGGACAGGCCCCAAGAGACCCAGTACTTC. Its protein product is CATSDRDRPQETQYF.

The J gene is TRBJ1-3, the V gene TRBV7-6; 8 bases line up with TRBD1. Trimming removed 5 bases from V and 4 bases from J; junction bases left unmatched: 4. Germline V lookup: CDR1 SGHVS, CDR2 FNYEAQ. The CDR3 totals 14 residues. CDR3 coding DNA: TGTGCCAGCAGCCTGACAGGGGTAGGAAACACCATATATTTT. Encoded protein: CASSLTGVGNTIYF.

The chain recombines TRBV7-2 with TRBJ2-3; 10 positions agree with TRBD1. Germline V lookup: CDR1 SGHTA, CDR2 FQGNSA. The junction had 3 bases not matched to a gene; V was cut back by 4 bases and J by 8 bases. The CDR3 runs 13 residues. The CDR3 loop is CASSSRTGGTQYF. The CDR3 region has the DNA TGTGCCAGCAGCTCAAGGACAGGGGGTACGCAGTATTTT. Based on the CDR3 plus reference TRBV7-2 and TRBJ2-3, the full variable domain is GAGVSQSPSNKVTEKGKDVELRCDPISGHTALYWYRQSLGQGLEFLIYFQGNSAPDKSGLPSDRFSAERTGGSVSTLTIQRTQQEDSAVYLCASSSRTGGTQYFGPGTRLTVL.

J is TRBJ1-3 and V is TRBV30; TRBD1 might be the D (6 bases). Between the trimmed V and J ends, which lost 3 bases and 2 bases, there was a span of 8 bases. This CDR3 is 13 amino acids long. The germline CDR1 and CDR2 sequences are GTSNPN and SVGIG (reference sequence). As DNA, the CDR3 is TGTGCCTGGAGGAGGACAGCTGGAAACACCATATATTTT. Protein sequence: CAWRRTAGNTIYF.

The chain recombines TRBV29-1 with TRBJ1-5; perhaps TRBD1 as D (5 bases). This CDR3 spans 18 amino acids. V gave up 7 bases and J gave up 0 bases, with 25 bases separating them. From germline, CDR1 is SQVTM and CDR2 ANQGSEA. CDR3 nucleotide sequence: TGCAGCGCCACAAGTTTAGTCCCGGGACTGGATAGCAATCAGCCCCAGCATTTT. It is translated as CSATSLVPGLDSNQPQHF.

With regard to this clone: Other DNA sequences in this sample translate to the same CDR3. This sequence joins TRBV5-8 and TRBJ2-6, with D unresolved. In germline, CDR1 is SGHTS, CDR2 YDEGEE. V lost 0 bases and J 1 base, leaving 5 bases between the germline ends. This CDR3 comprises 15 residues. Here the CDR3 DNA reads TGTGCCAGCAGCTTGGCTCGGTCTGGGGCCAACGTCCTGACTTTC. This translates into CASSLARSGANVLTF. The complete variable domain, with remaining parts taken from reference TRBV5-8 and TRBJ2-6, reads EAGVTQSPTHLIKTRGQQATLRCSPISGHTSVYWYQQALGLGLQFLLWYDEGEERNRGNFPPRFSGRQFPNYSSELNVNALELEDSALYLCASSLARSGANVLTFGAGSRLTVL.